This T cell receptor (beta chain) stems from a study of blood T cells in healthy people across ages. General observations from the study: The long-lived group displayed more naive CD4+ cells, plus higher diversity, than the aged donors did. Measured against age, TCR beta diversity per million T cells decreased in a roughly linear manner.

Using a J-beta primer mix together with a sample-barcoded 5' primer, a second PCR was run for roughly 6 to 12 cycles. All cDNA molecules were each tagged by a template-switch adaptor with 12 random nucleotides. Using its own MiXCR run on the 5' RACE reads, TCRdb lists one record per CDR3 protein. The data hold about 640,000 distinct CDR3 sequences, with 58% observed a single time. This clonotype was observed a single time. The antigen remains unidentified. Per germline, CDR1 DFQATT and CDR2 SNEGSKA (reference sequence). This CDR3 comprises 13 residues. J lost 2 bases, V lost 6 bases, and 3 bases had no gene match.

This TCR derives from a man in his sixties in good health. This chain connects TRBV20-1 to TRBJ2-2; TRBD2 matches at 7 bases. The sample taken for sequencing was blood. The CDR3 spells CSARDYNTGELFF. The DNA of the CDR3 is TGCAGTGCCAGGGACTACAACACCGGGGAGCTGTTTTTT.